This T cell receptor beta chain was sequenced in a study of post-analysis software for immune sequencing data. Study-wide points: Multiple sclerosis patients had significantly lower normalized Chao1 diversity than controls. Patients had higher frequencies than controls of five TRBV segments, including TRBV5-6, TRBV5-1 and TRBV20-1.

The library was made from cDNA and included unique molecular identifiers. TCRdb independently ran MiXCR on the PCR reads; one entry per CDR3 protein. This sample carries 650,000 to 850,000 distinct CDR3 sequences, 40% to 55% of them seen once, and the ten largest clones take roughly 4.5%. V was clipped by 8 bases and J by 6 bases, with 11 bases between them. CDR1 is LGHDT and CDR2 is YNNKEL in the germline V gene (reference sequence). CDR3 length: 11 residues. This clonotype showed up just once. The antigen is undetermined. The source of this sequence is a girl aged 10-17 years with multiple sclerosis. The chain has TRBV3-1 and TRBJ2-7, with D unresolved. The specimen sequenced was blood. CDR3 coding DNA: TGTGCCAGCGGAAAATACGGCGAGCAGTACTTC. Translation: CASGKYGEQYF.